This T cell receptor (beta chain) was sequenced in a study of T cell clones after liver transplantation (dated by TCRdb to the late 2010s). About the investigation overall: The samples were obtained from ITN030ST, a randomized trial that attempted immunosuppression withdrawal within 2 years after liver transplantation. Donor-reactive T cell clones were identified by TCRbeta sequencing after a pre-transplant mixed lymphocyte reaction and then tracked in post-transplant blood. Third party-reactive TCRbeta sequences were also identified from pre-transplant MLRs to serve as an antigen-independent comparator for donor-reactive sequences. Of the eight recipients, three were HCV-positive, while the remaining recipients had been transplanted for non-autoimmune, non-viral indications. The subjects received no induction therapy and were kept on standard immunosuppression until randomization at 12-24 months post-transplant. Tolerance was defined as complete immunosuppression withdrawal for at least one year with no rise in liver enzymes beyond twice the upper limit of normal. Blood samples were collected pre-transplant, pre-randomization before withdrawal, and post-randomization after either full withdrawal or failed withdrawal. A cohort of 8 liver transplant recipients was studied, of whom 3 were classified as tolerant and 5 as non-tolerant. Paper-wide results and their limitations: The conclusions were considered preliminary, being limited by small, heterogeneous patient numbers and non-standardized post-transplant time points. After accounting for repertoire turnover, donor-reactive detection was significantly reduced in 7 of 8 subjects for CD4 and 8 of 8 for CD8. Low numbers of available donor cells limited the measurable donor-reactive repertoire in two subjects. In most of the 8 subjects, regardless of tolerance or HCV status, circulating donor-reactive CD4 TCRbeta sequences dropped significantly post-transplant. Donor-reactive sequences decreased more than third party-reactive sequences, which suggests partial antigen-specific deletion that was not related to withdrawal success. Because allograft tissue specimens were not available, migration of donor-reactive T cells into the graft, rather than deletion, may have occurred.

Unstimulated PBMCs, after thawing, were stained for CD3, CD4 and CD8 and then FACS-sorted into CD3+CD4+ and CD3+CD8+ populations. All 8 studied subjects were randomized to withdrawal of immunosuppression. The Qiagen DNeasy Blood and Tissue Kit was used to isolate genomic DNA. High-throughput TCRbeta CDR3 sequencing of frozen genomic DNA was performed by immunoSEQ, with PCR amplification, mapping, bias correction and internal controls included. As for the original processing: Productive rearrangements were retained, and unique TCRbeta sequences were defined by the CDR3 nucleotide sequence together with the V and J gene. A sequence counted as donor-reactive only if the sequence showed at least 5-fold expansion in CFSE-low cells compared with unstimulated pre-transplant cells and had a frequency of at least 0.01%. To ensure at least 90% detection power, minimum frequency thresholds were set for each subject based on that subject's lowest-template unstimulated sample. Jensen-Shannon divergence between the top 1000 TCRbeta sequences post-transplant and pre-transplant was used to measure repertoire turnover. Two-sided Fisher's exact tests were used to test for changes in how often donor-reactive sequences were detected. TCRdb's version of the immuneACCESS table is confined to in-frame rearrangements and falls short of the full clone set. An unresolved V gene accounts for under half of the shortfall where checked; the remainder is of unknown origin. That table gives V, J and clone size, and the DNA gave D and trimming. The sample table holds about 80,000 clones, of which 80% to 85% were seen once. The ten largest clones take up approximately 0.47% of the sample.

CDR1 and CDR2 are drawn from the germline V gene: KGHSH, LQKENI. The CDR3 holds 13 amino acids from the cysteine to the phenylalanine. The only DNA kept is the CDR3, 39 bases in frame from the first base. The junction carries 8 bases between V and J, which are trimmed by 3 bases and 5 bases respectively. A note on this clone: Its antigen has not been determined. Base qualities are missing; no much larger clone stands one base away.

The origin of this receptor is a human patient who received a liver transplant. Some T cells may have been brought in with the graft after a transplant. This chain joins TRBV18 to TRBJ1-5; matching of 5 bases hints at TRBD1 as the D gene. The sample in question was CD4+ T cells from blood, obtained 46 months after liver transplant. The CDR3 protein is CASSPLQDQPQHF. At the DNA level, the sequence is TGTGCCAGCTCACCGCTACAGGATCAGCCCCAGCATTTT.